These 12 T cell receptor beta chains originate from one sample sequenced in a study of glioma-infiltrating T cells after dendritic cell vaccination. Sequencing used immunoSEQ multiplex PCR; TCRdb keeps in-frame clones, though not all of them. The repertoire has approximately 84,000 clones, over 75% of them found once; the top ten carry 15% to 19%. The source material was blood, sampled before dendritic cell vaccination. The receptors shown here come from a human donor with glioblastoma.

V gene TRBV5-1 combines with J gene TRBJ2-7, with D maybe TRBD1 (6 bases). The CDR3 has 18 amino acids. Germline-derived CDR1 and CDR2 are SGHRS and YFSETQ. V lost 3 bases and J lost 4, with 26 bases in between. CDR3 in amino acids: CASSSKGDITSSLYEQYF. The CDR3 bases are TGCGCCAGCAGCTCAAAAGGGGACATAACATCTAGTCTTTACGAGCAGTACTTC.

The rearrangement joins TRBV13 to TRBJ2-3, with 8 bases lining up with TRBD2. The CDR3 runs 17 residues. The junction had 14 bases not matched to a gene; V was cut back by 5 bases and J by 4 bases. Germline V gives CDR1 PRHDT, CDR2 FYEKMQ (reference sequence). As DNA, the CDR3 is TGTGCCAGCAGCATTCTGTTGGCGGGGACTAGGGCAGATACGCAGTATTTT. Translated: CASSILLAGTRADTQYF.

The chain is built from TRBV5-1 and TRBJ2-2; TRBD1 is a possible D gene (6 bases). V dropped 5 bases and J dropped 2 bases, with 10 bases sitting between them. From germline, CDR1 is SGHRS and CDR2 YFSETQ. The CDR3 length is 14 residues. The CDR3 sequence is CASSGTPNTGELFF. Written as DNA, the CDR3 is TGCGCCAGCAGTGGGACACCAAACACCGGGGAGCTGTTTTTT.

V gene TRBV6-5 combines with J gene TRBJ2-3; 7 bases agree with TRBD1. This CDR3 is built from 14 residues. Trimming took 5 bases from V and 9 from J; bases not matched to a gene: 11. In germline, CDR1 is MNHEY, CDR2 SVGAGI. The CDR3 DNA sequence: TGTGCCAGCAGTCGGGACAGCCCACAGGGAACGCAGTATTTT. The encoded protein is CASSRDSPQGTQYF.

The chain uses TRBV28 and TRBJ1-4; D is ambiguous. The CDR3 has 15 amino acids. Germline CDR1 is MDHEN and CDR2 is SYDVKM. V shed 1 base and J shed 2 bases, with 8 bases lying between them. CDR3 coding DNA: TGTGCCAGCAGTTTATTGGCAGGTACTAATGAAAAACTGTTTTTT. This encodes CASSLLAGTNEKLFF.

This chain connects TRBV5-1 to TRBJ2-5, with 14 bases aligning to TRBD2. V was pared by 4 bases and J by 4 bases, with 6 bases of the junction left unmatched. The CDR3 loop spans 16 amino acids. CDR1 and CDR2 from the germline V gene are SGHRS and YFSETQ. CDR3 bases: TGCGCCAGCAGCAAAGGGACTAGCGGGAGTGGAGAGACCCAGTACTTC. Its protein product is CASSKGTSGSGETQYF.

The rearrangement joins TRBV27 to TRBJ2-2; 7 nucleotides match TRBD2. With V trimmed by 5 bases and J by 4 bases, 4 bases remained unmatched. In germline, CDR1 is MNHEY, CDR2 SMNVEV (reference sequence). There are 14 residues in the CDR3. The CDR3: CASSMREGTGELFF. CDR3 nucleotides: TGTGCCAGCAGTATGAGGGAGGGCACCGGGGAGCTGTTTTTT.

The chain has TRBV29-1 and TRBJ2-7, with D possibly matching TRBD1 (5 bases). Trimming pared 6 bases from V and 2 bases from J, leaving 14 bases between. The germline gives CDR1 SQVTM, CDR2 ANQGSEA. This CDR3 is 13 amino acids long. CDR3 in DNA: TGCAGCGTCCGTGAGGCCAGGGCCTACGAGCAGTACTTC. It is translated as CSVREARAYEQYF.

On this clone: One end of the junction is discordant with germline, which a read error may explain. The V gene is TRBV28, the J gene TRBJ1-2; D is possibly TRBD1 (6 bases). Germline CDR1 reads MDHEN; CDR2 reads SYDVKM. The CDR3 has 15 amino acids. As DNA, the CDR3 is TGTGCCGGCAGCACTAAAGGGGGGGCGCAGGGTGGCTACACCTTC. Encoded protein: CAGSTKGGAQGGYTF.

This chain joins TRBV5-1 and TRBJ2-5; 8 nucleotides line up with TRBD1. The J call may be incorrect, as the DNA end agrees better with TRBJ2-7. The CDR3 length is 16 residues. The V gene's germline CDR1 is SGHRS and CDR2 YFSETQ. The CDR3: CASSFGSPGGLYEQYF. CDR3 bases: TGCGCCAGCAGCTTCGGGAGCCCAGGGGGCCTCTACGAGCAGTACTTC.

This clone appeared once. V is TRBV25-1 and J is TRBJ1-2; TRBD1 matches 9 bases. Germline values: CDR1 MGHDK, CDR2 SYGVNS. The CDR3 has 18 amino acids. The V gene end was trimmed by 1 base and the J gene end by 6 bases; junction bases not matched to a gene: 15. CDR3 bases: TGTGCCAGCAGTGAATTGTACCCGAGGGGGACAGGGCTTGATGGCTACACCTTC. Its translation is CASSELYPRGTGLDGYTF.

The gene calls are TRBV27 and TRBJ2-1, with a possible D match to TRBD2 (6 bases). Germline loops: CDR1 MNHEY, CDR2 SMNVEV (reference sequence). The CDR3 has 14 amino acids. Trimming pared 3 bases from V and 4 bases from J, leaving 10 bases between. The chain's CDR3 is CASSFGLAYNEQFF. The CDR3, as DNA: TGTGCCAGCAGTTTCGGGCTAGCGTACAATGAGCAGTTCTTC.